This T cell receptor beta chain was documented in a study of blood T cells in healthy people across ages. Study-level results: One million T cells yielded diversity estimates that were considered underestimates. Diversity of TCR beta per million T cells declined in a roughly linear way with age. Observed TCR beta diversity showed a strong correlation with the percentage of naive T cells as measured by flow cytometry.

This CDR3 spans 14 amino acids. Trimming cost V 10 bases and J 2 bases; bases outside gene matches: 8. Germline V gives CDR1 MGHDK, CDR2 SYGVNS. Turning to this clonotype: Its matching antigen is unknown.

Then a second PCR, running roughly 6 to 11 cycles, was carried out with a sample-barcoded 5' primer and a J-beta primer mix. TCRdb used MiXCR to reprocess the 5' RACE reads, holding one entry per CDR3 protein. The repertoire has 650,000 to 900,000 distinct CDR3 sequences, 55% to 65% of them found once; the top ten carry about a quarter. Material for sequencing was blood. The sequence derives from a man between 25 and 39 years old in good health. The chain carries TRBV25-1 and TRBJ2-3, with 8 bases identical to TRBD2. The CDR3 nucleotides are TGTGCCACCATCTGGCGGGGGGACACAGATACGCAGTATTTT. Translation gives CATIWRGDTDTQYF.